One sample yielded the 15 T cell receptor beta chains listed below, sequenced in a study of human versus mouse CDR3 diversity and MHC coevolution. Produced via immunoSEQ multiplex PCR; TCRdb's table is partial and in-frame only. The sample has approximately 81,000 clones, 93% seen once. Specimen: naive CD4+ T cells from blood. The subset is: CD45RO-negative CD62L-positive naive CD4 T cells. These receptors all come from a person between 25 and 70 years old in good health.

This clone was recorded only once. The junction departs from the called germline gene at one end, perhaps through a read error. Other nucleotide sequences in the sample specify the same CDR3. V is TRBV4-1 and J is TRBJ2-7; TRBD2 is a possible D gene (6 bases). The CDR3 runs 16 residues. Looked up from germline, CDR1 is MGHRA and CDR2 is YSYEKL. The CDR3 reads CASSPFGIAETYEQYF. In DNA, the CDR3 is TGCGCCAGCAGCCCATTCGGGATAGCGGAGACCTACGAACAGTACTTC.

This sequence joins TRBV11-2 and TRBJ2-7, with 9 bases that match TRBD1. Germline CDR1 reads SGHAT; CDR2 reads FQNNGV. V dropped 6 bases and J dropped 3; count of bases not matched to a gene: 3. CDR3 size: 13 residues. CDR3 sequence (DNA): TGTGCCAGCAGTCTGACAGGGGGCTACGAGCAGTACTTC. Its protein product is CASSLTGGYEQYF.

The chain joins TRBV7-2 to TRBJ1-6; 7 bases are shared with TRBD1. This CDR3 is built from 14 residues. J lost 4 bases, V lost 3 bases, and 0 bases had no gene match. Germline V CDR1 and CDR2: SGHTA, FQGNSA. Here the CDR3 DNA reads TGTGCCAGCAGCTTGACAGGGTATAATTCACCCCTCCACTTT. Residues: CASSLTGYNSPLHF.

This clone was counted once. This chain links TRBV21-1 with TRBJ1-5; the table names TRBD1, a call not compared with the DNA. TRBV21-1 is noted as a pseudogene. The CDR3 has 12 amino acids. CDR3 sequence reads: CAIKRGGQPQHF. As DNA, the CDR3 is TGTGCCATCAAAAGGGGCGGTCAGCCCCAGCATTTT.

This sequence joins TRBV5-1 and TRBJ1-2; D perhaps matches TRBD1 (6 bases). Trimming left V 0 bases short and J 7 bases short, with 13 bases between. This CDR3 comprises 14 residues. CDR1 SGHRS and CDR2 YFSETQ come from the germline V gene. Here the CDR3 DNA reads TGCGCCAGCAGCTTGGAGGCGGGGGCGATTGGCTACACCTTC. It translates to CASSLEAGAIGYTF.

V gene TRBV7-3 combines with J gene TRBJ2-5; 12 nucleotides agree with TRBD2. The CDR3 has 17 residues. In germline, CDR1 is SGHTA, CDR2 FQGTGA. Unmatched junction bases numbered 10, after V lost 4 bases and J lost 4 bases. CDR3 amino acids: CASSSRGATSGGETQYF. CDR3 nucleotides: TGTGCCAGCAGCTCTAGGGGGGCGACTAGCGGGGGAGAGACCCAGTACTTC.

Only one count was recorded for this clone. The CDR3 spells CASSSGQSYEQYF. The CDR3 nucleotides are TGTGCCAGCAGCTCGGGACAGTCCTACGAGCAGTACTTC. The chain joins TRBV7-2 to TRBJ2-7, with 7 bases identical to TRBD1. Trimming took 4 bases from V and 1 from J; bases not matched to a gene: 1. Germline lookup yields CDR1 SGHTA and CDR2 FQGNSA. The CDR3 totals 13 residues. The full variable domain, its missing parts supplied by reference TRBV7-2 and TRBJ2-7, is GAGVSQSPSNKVTEKGKDVELRCDPISGHTALYWYRQSLGQGLEFLIYFQGNSAPDKSGLPSDRFSAERTGGSVSTLTIQRTQQEDSAVYLCASSSGQSYEQYFGPGTRLTVT.

This rearrangement joins TRBV4-2 to TRBJ2-1, with no clear D. Trimming cost V 1 base and J 0 bases, with 10 bases left between them. The CDR3 is made up of 16 amino acids. Looked up from germline, CDR1 is LGHNA and CDR2 is YNFKEQ. DNA of the CDR3: TGTGCCAGCAGCCAAGGACACCAGAGCTCCTACAATGAGCAGTTCTTC. This gives the protein CASSQGHQSSYNEQFF.

The CDR3 protein is CASSVRQGYEQYF. For the CDR3, the DNA is TGTGCCAGCAGTGTGCGTCAGGGTTACGAGCAGTACTTC. The chain employs TRBV6-4 and TRBJ2-7, with D perhaps matching TRBD1 (5 bases). Trimming took off 4 bases at V and 4 bases at J, with 11 bases between the two ends. This CDR3 comprises 13 residues. Germline loops: CDR1 MRHNA, CDR2 SNTAGT.

This chain uses TRBV5-3 with TRBJ2-1; perhaps TRBD2 as D (6 bases). TRBV5-3 belongs to the ORF category, with a function that is uncertain. V lost 4 bases and J 5 bases, leaving 16 bases between the germline ends. CDR3 length: 15 residues. The CDR3 reads CARSRGTGAHNEQFF. The CDR3 nucleotides are TGTGCCAGAAGCCGGGGGACGGGAGCCCACAATGAGCAGTTCTTC.

V usage is TRBV7-2 and J usage is TRBJ2-5, with 7 bases identical to TRBD2. Germline loops: CDR1 SGHTA, CDR2 FQGNSA. The trim removed 10 bases at V and 2 bases at J, leaving 10 bases unmatched. The CDR3 sequence is 14 residues long. CDR3 residues: CATQQIAGQETQYF. The CDR3 bases are TGTGCCACCCAGCAAATAGCGGGTCAAGAGACCCAGTACTTC.

CDR3 protein: CASSLAEGYTEAFF. The DNA of the CDR3 is TGCGCCAGCAGCTTGGCCGAGGGTTACACTGAAGCTTTCTTT. The chain has TRBV5-1 and TRBJ1-1; D is uncertain. Trimming removed 0 bases at V and 3 bases at J, with 9 bases between. The CDR3 is made up of 14 amino acids. CDR1 is SGHRS, CDR2 YFSETQ, per germline.

Only a few counts were recorded for this clone. This chain links TRBV10-3 with TRBJ1-4, with 9 nucleotides matching TRBD1. This CDR3 is 14 amino acids long. The J segment lost 6 bases and the V segment lost 6 bases, leaving 5 bases of the junction unmatched. The germline gives CDR1 ENHRY, CDR2 SYGVKD. CDR3 sequence: CAISRTGGDEKLFF. The CDR3 DNA follows: TGTGCCATCAGCCGAACAGGGGGCGATGAAAAACTGTTTTTT.

This clone was detected a few times. The rearrangement links TRBV19 to TRBJ1-5; TRBD1 is a possible D gene (5 bases). There are 17 residues in the CDR3. With 0 bases removed from V and 0 bases from J, the gap between germline ends came to 12 bases. CDR1 is LNHDA, CDR2 SQIVND, per germline (reference sequence). In DNA, the CDR3 is TGTGCCAGTAGTATAGATCTCCAGGGATATAGCAATCAGCCCCAGCATTTT. Amino acids: CASSIDLQGYSNQPQHF.

The chain is built from TRBV9 and TRBJ2-1; a possible D gene is TRBD1 (6 bases). The CDR3 is 14 amino acids. Trimming took 2 bases from V and 7 from J, leaving 13 bases between them. Germline loops: CDR1 SGDLS, CDR2 YYNGEE. The DNA of the CDR3 is TGTGCCAGCAGCGTGGACAGCCTGGGGAATGAGCAGTTCTTC. Its translation: CASSVDSLGNEQFF.